This TCR beta chain was profiled in a study of T-cell reconstitution after alpha-beta-depleted transplantation in children. V lost 1 base, J lost 1 base, and 9 bases lay in between. The CDR3 is 15 residues long. The V gene's germline CDR1 is SGHTA and CDR2 FQGNSA. In this sample, this clonotype turned up many times. It was with unique molecular identifiers that the TCRbeta library was prepared. MiXCR, run by TCRdb on the PCR reads, gives a single entry per CDR3 protein. The sample has hundreds of thousands of distinct CDR3 sequences, around 12% seen once; the top ten hold 2% to 3%. This TCR was sampled from a human donor who donated a stem cell graft to a child with acute lymphoblastic leukemia. The source material was PBMCs from the stem cell graft donor, sampled from the stem cell graft. This chain uses TRBV7-2 with TRBJ2-3, with a weak D call TRBD1 (5 bases). This chain's CDR3 is CASSLVGRGTDTQYF. The DNA of the CDR3 is TGTGCCAGCAGCTTAGTGGGCAGGGGCACAGATACGCAGTATTTT.